The text below deals with one TCR beta chain. This sample was taken from a study of T cell changes during pregnancy in multiple sclerosis. TCRdb's table, derived via immunoSEQ multiplex PCR, lists solely in-frame clones and lacks some. Of 45,000 to 65,000 clones in the sample, over 90% were seen once. Per germline, CDR1 SGHRS and CDR2 YFSETQ. Trimming left V 4 bases short and J 3 bases short, with 11 bases between. The CDR3 covers 13 residues. The starting material was CD4+ T cells from peripheral blood mononuclear cells, obtained in the third trimester of pregnancy. The genes are TRBV5-1 and TRBJ2-7, with D possibly being TRBD1 (5 bases). This sequence originates from a female donor with multiple sclerosis, enrolled in a pregnancy study. The CDR3 loop reads CASSRPDSYEQYF. CDR3 bases: TGCGCCAGCAGCCGTCCAGACAGCTACGAGCAGTACTTC.